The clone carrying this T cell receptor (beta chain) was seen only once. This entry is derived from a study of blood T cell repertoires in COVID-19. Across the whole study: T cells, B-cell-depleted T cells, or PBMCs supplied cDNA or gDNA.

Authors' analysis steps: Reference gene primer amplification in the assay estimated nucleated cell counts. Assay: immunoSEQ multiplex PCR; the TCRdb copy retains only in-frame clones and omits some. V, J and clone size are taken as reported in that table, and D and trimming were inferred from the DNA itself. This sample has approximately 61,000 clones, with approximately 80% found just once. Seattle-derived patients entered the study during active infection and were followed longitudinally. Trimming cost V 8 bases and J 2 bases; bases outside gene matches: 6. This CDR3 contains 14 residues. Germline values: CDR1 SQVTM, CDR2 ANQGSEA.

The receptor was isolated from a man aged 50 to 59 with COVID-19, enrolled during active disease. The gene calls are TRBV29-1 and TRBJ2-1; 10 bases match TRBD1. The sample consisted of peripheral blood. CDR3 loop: CSTRDRGAYNEQFF. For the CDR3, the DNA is TGCAGCACCCGGGACAGGGGCGCCTACAATGAGCAGTTCTTC.